These 17 T cell receptor beta chains share one sample of origin, sequenced in a study of OX40 agonist ivuxolimab in advanced cancers. Here immunoSEQ multiplex PCR was the method, and the copy in TCRdb shows in-frame clones only, minus some. The table lists 53,000 or so clones, approximately 86% of them singletons. This specimen was CD4+ or CD8+ T cells sorted from blood, taken in a trial of the OX40 agonist ivuxolimab. Receptors originate from an adult with an advanced solid tumor such as melanoma, head and neck, liver or kidney cancer.

J is TRBJ2-1 and V is TRBV12-1; the D call in the table, TRBD2, was not verified against the DNA. TRBV12-1 is annotated as a pseudogene. This CDR3 has 15 residues. The CDR3 DNA reads TGTGCCAGGTCGACTAGCGGGAGCTCCTACAATGAGCAGTTCTTC. Its protein is CARSTSGSSYNEQFF.

The V call is TRBV19, the J call TRBJ2-2; perhaps TRBD2 as D (6 bases). Germline assignment: CDR1 LNHDA and CDR2 SQIVND (reference sequence). This CDR3 is built from 15 residues. Trimming left V 3 bases short and J 7 bases short, with 15 bases between. CDR3 sequence reads: CASSMVLASGGELFF. CDR3 coding DNA: TGTGCCAGTAGTATGGTTCTAGCGTCTGGCGGGGAGCTGTTTTTT.

V and J are TRBV5-1 and TRBJ2-1; 7 nucleotides align to TRBD1. The ends lost 0 bases at V and 3 bases at J; junction bases unmatched: 3. The germline CDR1 and CDR2 sequences are SGHRS and YFSETQ. CDR3 size: 15 residues. The DNA for the CDR3 is TGCGCCAGCAGCTTGGGGGGGACAGACTACAATGAGCAGTTCTTC. This translates into CASSLGGTDYNEQFF.

V usage is TRBV5-6 and J usage is TRBJ1-3; 8 positions match TRBD1. There are 16 residues in the CDR3. The V and J ends lost 1 base and 0 bases, in that order; junction bases with no gene match: 3. Germline CDR1 SGHDT, CDR2 YYEEEE. The CDR3 nucleotides are TGTGCCAGCAGCTTGCTAGGGACAGGCTCTGGAAACACCATATATTTT. Its protein is CASSLLGTGSGNTIYF.

The chain uses TRBV7-9 and TRBJ2-7; D might be TRBD2 (6 bases). The germline gives CDR1 SEHNR, CDR2 FQNEAQ (reference sequence). The CDR3 is made up of 11 amino acids. Trimming removed 8 bases at V and 4 bases at J, with 9 bases between. DNA of the CDR3: TGTGCCAGCGGGGAGGCATACGAGCAGTACTTC. Its translation: CASGEAYEQYF.

The V and J genes are TRBV5-1 and TRBJ1-3; 9 bases match TRBD1. Germline V lookup: CDR1 SGHRS, CDR2 YFSETQ. With V trimmed by 4 bases and J by 3 bases, 5 bases remained unmatched. This CDR3 is built from 15 residues. The CDR3 spells CASSPWDRDGNTIYF. The CDR3 bases are TGCGCCAGCAGCCCCTGGGACAGGGATGGAAACACCATATATTTT.

The chain employs TRBV29-1 and TRBJ2-3, with TRBD2 matching over 13 bases. This CDR3 comprises 13 residues. Germline lookup yields CDR1 SQVTM and CDR2 ANQGSEA. The trim removed 7 bases at V and 5 bases at J, leaving 3 bases unmatched. CDR3 in amino acids: CSARTSGRDTQYF. The CDR3 coding sequence is TGCAGCGCCCGGACTAGCGGGAGAGATACGCAGTATTTT.

The chain has TRBV14 and TRBJ1-6; TRBD1 matches at 12 bases. V lost 2 bases, J lost 4 bases, and 9 bases stayed unmatched. This CDR3 has 19 residues. The V gene's germline CDR1 is SGHDN and CDR2 FVKESK. The DNA of the CDR3 is TGTGCCAGCAGCCAATCTGCGGGACAGGGGGCTCAGTATAATTCACCCCTCCACTTT. Residues: CASSQSAGQGAQYNSPLHF.

The chain carries TRBV19 and TRBJ1-5; D not resolved. Germline V CDR1 and CDR2: LNHDA, SQIVND (reference sequence). V gave up 7 bases and J gave up 4 bases, with 11 bases separating them. The CDR3 extends over 13 amino acids. The CDR3 DNA reads TGTGCCAGTAACCACGGAAGGAATCAGCCCCAGCATTTT. Its protein product is CASNHGRNQPQHF.

V is TRBV18 and J is TRBJ1-5; TRBD1 agrees at 7 bases. The length of the CDR3 is 13 residues. Germline lookup yields CDR1 KGHSH and CDR2 LQKENI. The junction had 2 bases not matched to a gene; V was cut back by 4 bases and J by 5 bases. The CDR3 DNA sequence: TGTGCCAGCTCACTTGGGACAGATCAGCCCCAGCATTTT. Translating gives CASSLGTDQPQHF.

The J gene is TRBJ2-5, the V gene TRBV4-2; 8 bases are a match to TRBD1. Trimming took 1 base from V and 2 from J; bases not matched to a gene: 3. This CDR3 contains 15 residues. The germline CDR1 and CDR2 sequences are LGHNA and YNFKEQ. The DNA for the CDR3 is TGTGCCAGCAGCCAAGTCAGGGGGCCTCAAGAGACCCAGTACTTC. It codes for CASSQVRGPQETQYF.

The CDR3 DNA reads TGTGCCATCCGCCAGGAGGGGGAAGATGAAAAACTGTTTTTT. It encodes CAIRQEGEDEKLFF. The chain is built from TRBV10-3 and TRBJ1-4; D may be TRBD1 (6 bases). Germline V gives CDR1 ENHRY, CDR2 SYGVKD. This CDR3 is 14 amino acids long. The V gene lost 8 bases and the J gene lost 6 bases, with 16 bases spanning the gap.

The chain uses TRBV7-9 and TRBJ2-3; TRBD2 might be the D (6 bases). V gave up 5 bases and J gave up 4 bases, with 16 bases separating them. Germline V gene lookup returns CDR1 SEHNR and CDR2 FQNEAQ (reference sequence). CDR3 length equals 15 residues. CDR3 in DNA: TGTGCCAGCAGCCCCAAGACTAGAATCGCAGATACGCAGTATTTT. Translated: CASSPKTRIADTQYF.

The chain is built from TRBV2 and TRBJ1-1; unclear D gene. Germline V gene data show CDR1 as SNHLY and CDR2 as FYNNEI. The length of the CDR3 is 13 residues. V was shortened by 3 bases and J by 2 bases, with 7 bases between the two germline ends. In DNA form, the CDR3 reads TGTGCCAGCAGTGACTCCCGAAACACTGAAGCTTTCTTT. Translating it yields CASSDSRNTEAFF.

This chain connects TRBV4-3 to TRBJ1-3; possible D gene TRBD1, 6 bases. V was shortened by 2 bases and J by 4 bases, with 12 bases between the two germline ends. The CDR3 has 15 residues. The germline CDR1 and CDR2 sequences are LGHNA and YSLEER. The CDR3 sequence: CASSQQQGAGNTIYF. For the CDR3, the DNA is TGCGCCAGCAGCCAACAACAGGGAGCCGGAAACACCATATATTTT.

The chain couples TRBV4-3 to TRBJ2-1; D gene unclear. The germline V gene has CDR1 LGHNA and CDR2 YSLEER. Trimming cost V 0 bases and J 12 bases, with 9 bases left between them. The CDR3 runs to 12 residues. As DNA, the CDR3 is TGCGCCAGCAGCCAAGATTTTAACGTGCAGTTCTTC. Protein product: CASSQDFNVQFF.

This clone showed up just a few times. The chain joins TRBV6-1 to TRBJ2-5; the D gene is possibly TRBD2 (6 bases). CDR3 length equals 15 residues. Per the germline V gene, CDR1 is MNHNS and CDR2 is SASEGT. Deletions cut 7 bases from V and 2 bases from J, with 17 bases between. This chain's CDR3 is CASNLFSGDQETQYF. The CDR3 DNA follows: TGTGCCAGCAACCTTTTTAGCGGAGATCAAGAGACCCAGTACTTC.